One and the same sample provided the 28 T cell receptor beta chains below, sequenced in a study of Ad26.COV2.S vaccination and SARS-CoV-2 variants. Some clones are missing from TCRdb's copy, which holds only in-frame ones; the method was immunoSEQ multiplex PCR. This table has roughly 250,000 clones, around 85% appearing once. Sample treatment: around 19 received Ad26.COV2.S at low or high dose, single or two shots; roughly 5 received placebo; per-sample allocation not given. The study sampled participants on day 63 after the first vaccine or placebo injection. This material consisted of peripheral blood, taken in a trial of Ad26.COV2.S vaccine versus placebo. The source of these receptors is a person aged 18-65 years who received the Ad26.COV2.S COVID-19 vaccine or a placebo.

This chain joins TRBV10-3 and TRBJ2-7; no clear D gene. Trimming took off 6 bases at V and 2 bases at J, with 11 bases between the two ends. The CDR3 is made up of 13 amino acids. CDR1 and CDR2 (germline): ENHRY, SYGVKD. As DNA, the CDR3 is TGTGCCATCAGGAGACCAGAGACCTACGAGCAGTACGTC. As protein: CAIRRPETYEQYV.

The V and J genes are TRBV30 and TRBJ1-5; D remains unclear. The CDR3 is 13 residues long. Trimming removed 0 bases at V and 5 bases at J, with 8 bases between. The germline CDR1 and CDR2 sequences are GTSNPN and SVGIG (reference sequence). The CDR3 loop reads CAWSVGKDQPQHF. The CDR3 DNA reads TGTGCCTGGAGTGTGGGGAAGGATCAGCCCCAGCATTTT.

This chain links TRBV6-5 with TRBJ2-7; D tentatively fits TRBD1 or TRBD2 (5 bases each). The length of the CDR3 is 15 residues. V was clipped by 4 bases and J by 3 bases, with 16 bases between them. Per germline, CDR1 MNHEY and CDR2 SVGAGI. CDR3 in amino acids: CASSSGTGGLYEQYF. The CDR3 DNA sequence: TGTGCCAGCAGTTCCGGGACCGGCGGCCTCTACGAGCAGTACTTC.

This clone was recorded only once. In the same sample, other DNA sequences code for this CDR3. This sequence joins TRBV6-5 and TRBJ2-1; D is uncertain. Trimming stripped 0 bases from V and 2 bases from J, with 5 bases between. The CDR3 spans 14 residues. Per germline, CDR1 MNHEY and CDR2 SVGAGI. The CDR3 is CASSYSTAYNEQFF. DNA of the CDR3: TGTGCCAGCAGTTACTCTACAGCCTACAATGAGCAGTTCTTC.

V is TRBV9 and J is TRBJ1-5, with TRBD1 matching 10 bases. The junction had 2 bases not matched to a gene; V was cut back by 3 bases and J by 5 bases. Looked up from germline, CDR1 is SGDLS and CDR2 is YYNGEE. The CDR3 totals 14 residues. CDR3 region: CASSAGTGDQPQHF. The DNA of the CDR3 is TGTGCCAGCAGCGCCGGGACAGGGGATCAGCCCCAGCATTTT.

CDR3: CASRTDYNSPLHF. Here the CDR3 DNA reads TGTGCCAGCAGAACAGATTATAATTCACCCCTCCACTTT. This chain uses TRBV2 with TRBJ1-6; D is unresolved. The CDR3 is 13 amino acids. V was clipped by 6 bases and J by 4 bases, with 7 bases between them. Germline CDR1 reads SNHLY; CDR2 reads FYNNEI.

The rearrangement uses TRBV15 and TRBJ2-4, with D possibly being TRBD1 (5 bases). The germline V and J ends were trimmed by 1 base and 0 bases, with 7 bases remaining between them. The CDR3 has 15 amino acids. CDR1 and CDR2 (germline): LNHNV, YYDKDF (reference sequence). CDR3 protein: CATSRVQGAKNIQYF. CDR3 DNA: TGTGCCACCAGCAGAGTCCAGGGAGCCAAAAACATTCAGTACTTC.

For the CDR3, the DNA is TGTGCCAGCAGCTTGGCCACCATGGGTGAAGCTTTCTTT. Translating it yields CASSLATMGEAFF. The V and J genes are TRBV5-6 and TRBJ1-1; unclear D gene. With 0 bases removed from V and 7 bases from J, the gap between germline ends came to 10 bases. CDR1 SGHDT and CDR2 YYEEEE come from the germline V gene. The CDR3 extends over 13 amino acids.

The V gene is TRBV14, the J gene TRBJ1-2; TRBD1 might be the D (5 bases). The CDR3 runs 14 residues. Germline CDR1 is SGHDN and CDR2 is FVKESK. V was pared by 4 bases and J by 4 bases, with 13 bases between. The CDR3 DNA reads TGTGCCAGCAGCCTGTACGAAGGGACCTATGGCTACACCTTC. It translates to CASSLYEGTYGYTF.

The chain employs TRBV6-2 or TRBV6-3 and TRBJ1-2; D gene uncertain. V lost 2 bases and J 9 bases, leaving 10 bases between the germline ends. CDR1 is MNHEY, CDR2 SVGEGT, per germline. The CDR3 covers 12 residues. CDR3 in amino acids: CASSYGSRSYTF. In nucleotides, the CDR3 is TGTGCCAGCAGTTACGGGAGTCGGAGCTACACCTTC.

This chain uses TRBV11-2 with TRBJ2-3; perhaps D is TRBD1 or TRBD2 (6 bases each). The CDR3 runs to 16 residues. Trimming pared 3 bases from V and 5 bases from J, leaving 18 bases between. The germline CDR1 and CDR2 sequences are SGHAT and FQNNGV. For the CDR3, the DNA is TGTGCCAGCAGCTTGACCTCCTGGGGGGCGGGAGATACGCAGTATTTT. As protein: CASSLTSWGAGDTQYF.

The chain employs TRBV27 and TRBJ1-2, with 8 bases that match TRBD1. Looked up from germline, CDR1 is MNHEY and CDR2 is SMNVEV (reference sequence). Germline trimming cut 4 bases from V and 8 bases from J; bases unmatched to any gene: 12. The CDR3 totals 15 residues. The CDR3 region has the DNA TGTGCCAGCAGTTCCGGGACAGGACCGATGGGAGGCTACACCTTC. This codes for CASSSGTGPMGGYTF.

The chain carries TRBV7-2 and TRBJ2-1; 7 bases are a match to TRBD2. V dropped 6 bases and J dropped 7; count of bases not matched to a gene: 6. Germline CDR1 reads SGHTA; CDR2 reads FQGNSA. There are 13 residues in the CDR3. The CDR3 sequence: CASSRTSLNEQFF. CDR3 bases: TGTGCCAGCAGTCGGACTAGTTTGAATGAGCAGTTCTTC.

The chain carries TRBV7-6 and TRBJ2-5; no firm D call. This CDR3 comprises 16 residues. CDR1 SGHVS and CDR2 FNYEAQ come from the germline V gene. Trimming shortened V by 5 bases and J by 4 bases, and 20 bases separated the two germline ends. The CDR3: CASSPYQVSSRETQYF. The CDR3 nucleotides are TGTGCCAGCAGCCCTTATCAGGTTTCGAGTCGAGAGACCCAGTACTTC.

The V and J genes are TRBV4-1 and TRBJ2-1; 9 nucleotides line up with TRBD1. From germline, CDR1 is MGHRA and CDR2 YSYEKL. V lost 5 bases and J lost 2; bases outside the gene matches: 4. This CDR3 is 15 amino acids long. CDR3 amino acids: CASSYGTGPYNEQFF. The CDR3 DNA reads as TGCGCCAGCAGCTACGGGACAGGGCCCTACAATGAGCAGTTCTTC.

This clone was observed a single time. CDR3 in DNA: TGTGCCAGCAGGGACAACCAGAGGGTCTATGGCTACACCTTC. It codes for CASRDNQRVYGYTF. The genes are TRBV6-5 and TRBJ1-2; the D gene is possibly TRBD1 (5 bases). V was shortened by 6 bases and J by 4 bases, with 15 bases between the two germline ends. This CDR3 is 14 amino acids long. The germline V gene has CDR1 MNHEY and CDR2 SVGAGI.

The rearrangement links TRBV19 to TRBJ2-2; TRBD1 agrees at 10 bases. The V gene end was trimmed by 5 bases and the J gene end by 5 bases; junction bases not matched to a gene: 2. Germline lookup yields CDR1 LNHDA and CDR2 SQIVND (reference sequence). The CDR3 consists of 14 residues. The CDR3 region has the DNA TGTGCCAGTAGTGGGACAGGGGAAACCGGGGAGCTGTTTTTT. Its protein product is CASSGTGETGELFF.

The V gene is TRBV3-1 (or the pseudogene TRBV3-2), the J gene TRBJ1-2; D remains ambiguous. The CDR3 spans 13 residues. Per the germline V gene, CDR1 is LGHDT and CDR2 is YNNKEL (reference sequence). V was shortened by 8 bases and J by 8 bases, with 18 bases between the two germline ends. CDR3 in DNA: TGTGCCAGCTTTTCTCCACTTCGGAACGGCTACACCTTC. Its translation: CASFSPLRNGYTF.

This rearrangement joins TRBV5-4 to TRBJ2-3, with 7 bases matching TRBD2. Trimming removed 4 bases from V and 5 bases from J; junction bases left unmatched: 13. CDR3 size: 16 residues. CDR1 SGHNT and CDR2 YYREEE come from the germline V gene (reference sequence). The CDR3 sequence is CASSLASSGMVDTQYF. In DNA, the CDR3 is TGTGCCAGCAGCCTGGCCTCTAGCGGCATGGTAGATACGCAGTATTTT. Together with reference TRBV5-4 and TRBJ2-3, the CDR3 gives the full variable domain: ETGVTQSPTHLIKTRGQQVTLRCSSQSGHNTVSWYQQALGQGPQFIFQYYREEENGRGNFPPRFSGLQFPNYSSELNVNALELDDSALYLCASSLASSGMVDTQYFGPGTRLTVL.

The V gene is TRBV6-5, the J gene TRBJ1-2; TRBD1 matches 9 bases. Germline CDR1 is MNHEY and CDR2 is SVGAGI. The trim removed 4 bases at V and 8 bases at J, leaving 5 bases unmatched. The CDR3 runs 13 residues. The CDR3 DNA sequence: TGTGCCAGCAGTTGGGACAGGGTCGGAGGCTACACCTTC. This translates into CASSWDRVGGYTF.

CDR3 in DNA: TGTGCCAGTAGTATGAACGACAGGGAAGAGACCCAGTACTTC. Its protein is CASSMNDREETQYF. V usage is TRBV19 and J usage is TRBJ2-5, with TRBD1 matching over 7 bases. From germline, CDR1 is LNHDA and CDR2 SQIVND (reference sequence). V shed 3 bases, J shed 3 bases, and the junction held 4 bases outside the gene matches. This CDR3 is built from 14 residues.

Comments on this clone: Other DNA sequences in the sample encode the same CDR3. The CDR3 coding sequence is TGTGCCAGCAGCTTTGGGGCGACTAGCGGGCAAGAGACCCAGTACTTC. Its translation: CASSFGATSGQETQYF. V is TRBV7-9 and J is TRBJ2-5; TRBD2 matches 10 bases. J was trimmed by 2 bases and V by 3 bases; bases with no gene match: 6. Per the germline V gene, CDR1 is SEHNR and CDR2 is FQNEAQ (reference sequence). The CDR3 is 16 residues long.

The V gene is TRBV5-4, the J gene TRBJ2-5; TRBD1 might be the D (5 bases). The CDR3 runs 15 residues. Germline CDR1 SGHNT, CDR2 YYREEE (reference sequence). V was trimmed by 4 bases and J by 2 bases, leaving 15 bases between them. The CDR3 DNA reads as TGTGCCAGCAGCCCCTTACAGGCCCCACAAGAGACCCAGTACTTC. It translates to CASSPLQAPQETQYF.

This rearrangement joins TRBV12-3 or TRBV12-4 to TRBJ1-4; no clear D gene. The CDR3 contains 13 residues. Trimming stripped 3 bases from V and 8 bases from J, with 10 bases between. CDR3 DNA: TGTGCCAGCAGTTTGGGGTCGCGGGAAAAACTGTTTTTT. Its translation: CASSLGSREKLFF.

V gene TRBV6-5 combines with J gene TRBJ2-1; D might be TRBD2 (6 bases). Germline CDR1 reads MNHEY; CDR2 reads SVGAGI. This CDR3 is 13 amino acids long. Trimming removed 7 bases from V and 2 bases from J, with 9 bases in between. CDR3 residues: CASMGGTYNEQFF. CDR3 coding DNA: TGTGCCAGCATGGGCGGGACCTACAATGAGCAGTTCTTC.

The CDR3: CASSLGRGSDYGYTF. In DNA, the CDR3 is TGTGCCAGCAGCCTCGGTCGGGGGTCTGACTATGGCTACACCTTC. The J gene is TRBJ1-2, the V gene TRBV5-6; TRBD1 might be the D (5 bases). The CDR3 is 15 amino acids. Germline CDR1 reads SGHDT; CDR2 reads YYEEEE. V was cut by 4 bases and J by 3 bases, with 16 bases left in between.

J is TRBJ1-5 and V is TRBV4-1, with D tentatively TRBD1 (5 bases). With 2 bases removed from V and 5 bases from J, the gap between germline ends came to 16 bases. The CDR3 sequence is 16 residues long. The germline V gene encodes CDR1 MGHRA and CDR2 YSYEKL. The CDR3 region is CASSQMGGTGDQPQHF. CDR3 sequence (DNA): TGCGCCAGCAGCCAAATGGGGGGGACGGGGGATCAGCCCCAGCATTTT.

The rearrangement uses TRBV12-3 or TRBV12-4 and TRBJ1-2; D remains ambiguous. Trimming took 7 bases from V and 4 from J, leaving 13 bases between them. CDR3 length: 13 amino acids. This CDR3 is CASTLGRSYGYTF. CDR3 nucleotides: TGTGCCAGCACCCTTGGCAGGAGCTATGGCTACACCTTC.